This is a list of T cell receptor beta chains from one sample in a study of blood T cell repertoires in COVID-19. Clones were read by immunoSEQ multiplex PCR, and TCRdb kept only the in-frame ones, dropping some. This sample has roughly 270,000 clones; approximately 86% occur once, and the top ten carry 9% to 9.5%. The material sequenced was peripheral blood. These receptors all stem from a man in his late teens or twenties with active or convalescent COVID-19. Both conserved end residues are part of each CDR3. A D gene is named only where the DNA matches it firmly. Clone size is shown for a subset of rows, as once, few, many or a class of expanded clone.

. TRBJ1-5 TRBD1 TRBV2 TGTGCCAGCACCGGGACAGGGGCCAGGGGTCAGCCCCAGCATTTT CASTGTGARGQPQHF
. TRBJ2-5 . TRBV7-9 TGTGCCAGCAGCACTTCACTAAGGACAGAAAAAGAGACCCAGTACTTC CASSTSLRTEKETQYF
. TRBJ2-2 . TRBV29-1 TGCAGCGTAATCCCAGGGAACACCGGGGAGCTGTTTTTT CSVIPGNTGELFF
. TRBJ2-3 . TRBV3-1/TRBV3-2 TGTGCCAGCACCTCGTATACTCCGCGGGAACAGACCTATAGCACAGATACGCAGTATTTT CASTSYTPREQTYSTDTQYF
. TRBJ1-2 . TRBV4-1 TGCGCCAGCAGCCAAAGAGCGGGGGGCGCGGATGGCTACACCTTC CASSQRAGGADGYTF
. TRBJ1-6 . TRBV9 TGTGCCAGCAGCGTAGGAGGTGGCAGGGGTAATTCACCCCTCCACTTT CASSVGGGRGNSPLHF
few TRBJ2-5 . TRBV4-1 TGCGCCAGCAGCCAGCAATTAGTGGAGACCCAGTACTTC CASSQQLVETQYF
. TRBJ2-1 TRBD2 TRBV11-3 TGTGCCAGCAGCATAGCGGGGGGGTCCTACAATGAGCAGTTCTTC CASSIAGGSYNEQFF
. TRBJ1-3 TRBD1 TRBV7-2 TGTGCCAGCAGCTCGGGACAGGGAAACACCATATATTTT CASSSGQGNTIYF
. TRBJ2-5 TRBD2 TRBV19 TGTGCCAGTAGCGATACGTCCGGGACTAGAGAGACCCAGTACTTC CASSDTSGTRETQYF
. TRBJ2-2 . TRBV28 TGTGCCAGCAGTGCGTTACAGGGTGGGACCGGGGAGCTGTTTTTT CASSALQGGTGELFF
. TRBJ1-2 . TRBV5-4 TGTGCCAGCAGAACCGGGTATGAGATTGGCTACACCTTC CASRTGYEIGYTF
. TRBJ2-3 TRBD1 TRBV10-3 TGTGCCATCAGGGACAGGAGCACAGATACGCAGTATTTT CAIRDRSTDTQYF
. TRBJ1-2 . TRBV24-1 TGTGCCACCAGTTTCAGGGGTGGAGACTATGGCTACACCTTC CATSFRGGDYGYTF
. TRBJ2-2 . TRBV7-6 TGTGCCAGCAGCTTAGGAGGGGGGGCTTACACCGGGGAGCTGTTTTTT CASSLGGGAYTGELFF
. TRBJ2-2 TRBD1 TRBV18 TGTGCCAGCTCAACCCCGGGACAGGGGGAGAACACCGGGGAGCTGTTTTTT CASSTPGQGENTGELFF
. TRBJ2-3 . TRBV7-3 TGTGCCAGCAGCTTACCAGGGCTTAGCACAGATACGCAGTATTTT CASSLPGLSTDTQYF
. TRBJ2-4 . TRBV7-9 TGTGCCAGCAGCTCCCCAGAAAACATTCAGTACTTC CASSSPENIQYF
. TRBJ2-7 . TRBV6-6 TGTGCCAGCAGGCCTTACAGGGTTTCCTACGAGCAGTACTTC CASRPYRVSYEQYF
once TRBJ2-7 . TRBV27 TGTGCCAGCAGTCTCAATTTACACCTCTACGAGCAGTACTTC CASSLNLHLYEQYF
. TRBJ2-7 TRBD2 TRBV3-1/TRBV3-2 TGTGCCAGCAGCCCCGGGGGGACGGCCTCCTACGAGCAGTACTTC CASSPGGTASYEQYF
. TRBJ1-1 . TRBV5-6 TGTGCCAGTAGTAGCGGAAACACTGAAGCTTTCTTT CASSSGNTEAFF
. TRBJ1-3 TRBD1 TRBV25-1 TGTGCCAGCAGTGAGGGGGCAGGGGGTTCTGGAAACACCATATATTTT CASSEGAGGSGNTIYF
. TRBJ2-4 TRBD1 TRBV7-9 TGTGCCAGCAGCACAGACAGGGGGGTCATAGCCAAAAACATTCAGTACTTC CASSTDRGVIAKNIQYF
once TRBJ2-5 TRBD1 TRBV13 TGTGCCAGCAGTTCTAGGGGAGAAGGGACAGGTCAAGAGACCCAGTACTTC CASSSRGEGTGQETQYF
. TRBJ1-5 . TRBV5-8 TGTGCCAGCAGCCGGGGGCAGCCCCAGCATTTT CASSRGQPQHF
. TRBJ1-3 TRBD1 TRBV7-9 TGTGCCAGCAGCTCTAGGACAGGGGGCTTTGGAAACACCATATATTTT CASSSRTGGFGNTIYF
. TRBJ2-1 . TRBV9 TGTGCCAGCAGCGTACAGGGGCGCCCATGGGGGGGTGAGCAGTTCTTC CASSVQGRPWGGEQFF
. TRBJ2-7 TRBD1 TRBV6-2/TRBV6-3 TGTGCCAGCAGTTTCACCGGGACAGGGCGCTACGAGCAGTACTTC CASSFTGTGRYEQYF
. TRBJ2-7 . TRBV19 TGTGCCAGTAGTATGGGACTTCAGGGATACGAGCAGTACTTC CASSMGLQGYEQYF
. TRBJ1-1 . TRBV19 TGTGCCAGTAGTAATATTCCGGGGAACACTGAAGCTTTCTTT CASSNIPGNTEAFF
. TRBJ1-2 . TRBV7-9 TGTGCCAGCAGCGCGGTTAACTATGGCTACACCTTC CASSAVNYGYTF
. TRBJ2-3 . TRBV6-5 TGTGCCAGCAAATTGCGGGCAGCAGATACGCAGTATTTT CASKLRAADTQYF
. TRBJ1-5 . TRBV15 TGTGCCACCAGCAGAGATGGTGGCAGGGGTCAGCCCCAGCATTTT CATSRDGGRGQPQHF
. TRBJ2-3 . TRBV9 TGTGCCAGCAGCGCCCCAAGGGTTAGCAGGGGACCAGATACGCAGTATTTT CASSAPRVSRGPDTQYF
. TRBJ1-1 . TRBV5-4 TGTGCCAGCAGCCCCGGGTTCGGCCTTGAAGCTTTCTTT CASSPGFGLEAFF